This T cell receptor beta chain was profiled in a study of blood T cell repertoires in COVID-19. About the study: The analysed material was cDNA or gDNA that came from T cells, B-cell-depleted T cells, or PBMCs.

Original processing methods: From reference gene primer amplification, estimates of nucleated cell counts were derived. TCRdb keeps only in-frame clones here, not all; method: immunoSEQ multiplex PCR. That table furnishes V, J and clone size, whereas the DNA furnished D and trimming. The table has 150,000 to 200,000 clones, 70% to 85% seen once. Germline V gives CDR1 SGHAT, CDR2 FQDESV (reference sequence). V trimming: 7 bases; J trimming: 0 bases; junction bases outside the gene matches: 6. There are 15 residues in the CDR3. Those enrolled, adults aged about 18 to 89 years, came from around 24 US areas. Cohorts were based on clinical histories the participants reported.

The J gene is TRBJ2-7, the V gene TRBV11-1, with 10 bases identical to TRBD1. The source material was PBMCs or T cells enriched from blood (not recorded which). The source of this sequence is a middle-aged man who had recovered from COVID-19. The CDR3 loop is CASTFRTGGSYEQYF. CDR3 nucleotide sequence: TGTGCCAGCACTTTCCGGACAGGGGGCTCCTACGAGCAGTACTTC.